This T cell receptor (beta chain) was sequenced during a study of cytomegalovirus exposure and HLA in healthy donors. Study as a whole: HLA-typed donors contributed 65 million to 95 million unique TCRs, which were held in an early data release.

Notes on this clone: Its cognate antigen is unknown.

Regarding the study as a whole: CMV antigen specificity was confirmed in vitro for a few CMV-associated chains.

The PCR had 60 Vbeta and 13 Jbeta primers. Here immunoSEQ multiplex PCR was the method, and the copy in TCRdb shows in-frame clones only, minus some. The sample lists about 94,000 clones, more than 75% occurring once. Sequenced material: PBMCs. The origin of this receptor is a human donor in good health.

The DNA of the CDR3 is TGCGCCAGCAGCCATAACACAGGGGAAGGCTATGGCTACACCTTC. Translated, it gives CASSHNTGEGYGYTF. The chain employs TRBV4-1 and TRBJ1-2, with 7 bases fitting TRBD1. Germline V gene lookup returns CDR1 MGHRA and CDR2 YSYEKL. V dropped 3 bases and J dropped 4; count of bases not matched to a gene: 8. The CDR3 has 15 amino acids.